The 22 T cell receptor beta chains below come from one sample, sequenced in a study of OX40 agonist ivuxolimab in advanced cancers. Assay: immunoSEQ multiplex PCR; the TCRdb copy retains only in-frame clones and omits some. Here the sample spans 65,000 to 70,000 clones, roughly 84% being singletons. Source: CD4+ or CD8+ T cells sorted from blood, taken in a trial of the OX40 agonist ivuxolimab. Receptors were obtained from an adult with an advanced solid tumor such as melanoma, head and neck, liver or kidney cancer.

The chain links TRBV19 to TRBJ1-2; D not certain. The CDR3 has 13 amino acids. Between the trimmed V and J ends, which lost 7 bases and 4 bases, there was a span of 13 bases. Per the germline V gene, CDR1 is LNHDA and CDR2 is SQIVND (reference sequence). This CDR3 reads CASNERRSYGYTF. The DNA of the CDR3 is TGTGCCAGTAATGAACGTAGGTCCTATGGCTACACCTTC.

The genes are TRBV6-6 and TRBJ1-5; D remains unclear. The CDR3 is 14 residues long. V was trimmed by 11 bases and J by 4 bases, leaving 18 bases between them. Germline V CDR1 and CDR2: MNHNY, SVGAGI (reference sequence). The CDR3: CASLQGSGNQPQHF. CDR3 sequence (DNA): TGTGCCTCGCTCCAAGGATCGGGGAATCAGCCCCAGCATTTT.

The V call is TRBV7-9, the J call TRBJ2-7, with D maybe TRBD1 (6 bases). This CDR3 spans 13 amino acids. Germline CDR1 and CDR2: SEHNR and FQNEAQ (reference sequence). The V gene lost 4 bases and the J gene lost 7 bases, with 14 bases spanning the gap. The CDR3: CASSWGPRREQYF. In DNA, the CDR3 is TGTGCCAGCAGCTGGGGGCCAAGGAGGGAGCAGTACTTC. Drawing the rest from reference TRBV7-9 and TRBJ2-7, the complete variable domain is DTGVSQNPRHKITKRGQNVTFRCDPISEHNRLYWYRQTLGQGPEFLTYFQNEAQLEKSRLLSDRFSAERPKGSFSTLEIQRTEQGDSAMYLCASSWGPRREQYFGPGTRLTVT.

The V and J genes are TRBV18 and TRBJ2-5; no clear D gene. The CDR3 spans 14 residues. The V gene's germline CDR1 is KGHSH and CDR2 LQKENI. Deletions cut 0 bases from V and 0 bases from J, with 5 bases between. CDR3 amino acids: CASSPPKYQETQYF. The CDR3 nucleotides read TGTGCCAGCTCACCACCCAAGTACCAAGAGACCCAGTACTTC.

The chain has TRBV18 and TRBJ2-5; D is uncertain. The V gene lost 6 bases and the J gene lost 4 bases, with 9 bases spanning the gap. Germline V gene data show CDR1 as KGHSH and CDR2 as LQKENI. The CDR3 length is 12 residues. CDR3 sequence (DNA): TGTGCCAGCTCGGCCGAGGTAGAGACCCAGTACTTC. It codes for CASSAEVETQYF.

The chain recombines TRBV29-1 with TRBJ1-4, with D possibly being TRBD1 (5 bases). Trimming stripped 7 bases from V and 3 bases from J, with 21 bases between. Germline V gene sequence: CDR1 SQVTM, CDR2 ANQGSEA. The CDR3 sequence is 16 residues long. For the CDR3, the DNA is TGCAGCGCTATCGCTGTGAGGGGAAGGTCTAATGAAAAACTGTTTTTT. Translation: CSAIAVRGRSNEKLFF. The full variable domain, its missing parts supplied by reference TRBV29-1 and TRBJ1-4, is SAVISQKPSRDICQRGTSLTIQCQVDSQVTMMFWYRQQPGQSLTLIATANQGSEATYESGFVIDKFPISRPNLTFSTLTVSNMSPEDSSIYLCSAIAVRGRSNEKLFFGSGTQLSVL.

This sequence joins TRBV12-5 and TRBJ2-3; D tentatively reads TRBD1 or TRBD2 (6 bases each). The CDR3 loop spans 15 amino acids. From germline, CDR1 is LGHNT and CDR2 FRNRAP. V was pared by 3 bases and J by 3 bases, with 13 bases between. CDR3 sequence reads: CASGFMGGGTDTQYF. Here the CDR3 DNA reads TGTGCTAGTGGTTTTATGGGGGGCGGTACAGATACGCAGTATTTT.

CDR3 residues: CASSLLGVNTEAFF. The DNA of the CDR3 is TGTGCCAGCAGCTTATTGGGGGTGAACACTGAAGCTTTCTTT. The chain links TRBV5-5 to TRBJ1-1; D might be TRBD1 (5 bases). This CDR3 has 14 residues. From germline, CDR1 is SGHKS and CDR2 YYEKEE (reference sequence). The V end was cut by 2 bases, the J end by 0 bases, with 8 bases between.

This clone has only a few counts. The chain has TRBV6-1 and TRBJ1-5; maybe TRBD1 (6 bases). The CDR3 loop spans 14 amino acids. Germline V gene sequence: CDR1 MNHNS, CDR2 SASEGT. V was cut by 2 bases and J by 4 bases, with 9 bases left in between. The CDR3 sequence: CASSESTGNQPQHF. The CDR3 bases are TGTGCCAGCAGTGAATCGACAGGAAATCAGCCCCAGCATTTT.

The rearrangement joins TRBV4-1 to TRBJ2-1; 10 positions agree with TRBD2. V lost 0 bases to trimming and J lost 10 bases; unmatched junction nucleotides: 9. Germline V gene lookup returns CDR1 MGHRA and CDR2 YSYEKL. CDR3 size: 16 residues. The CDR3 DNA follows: TGCGCCAGCAGCCAAGACGAGCGGGGGGGCCGAAAGGAGCAGTTCTTC. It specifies CASSQDERGGRKEQFF.

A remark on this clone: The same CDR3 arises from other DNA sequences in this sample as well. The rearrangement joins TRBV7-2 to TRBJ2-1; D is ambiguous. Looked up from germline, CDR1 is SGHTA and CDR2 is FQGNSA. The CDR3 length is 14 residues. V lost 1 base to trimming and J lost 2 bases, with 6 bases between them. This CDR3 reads CASSLGLPYNEQFF. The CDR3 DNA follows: TGTGCCAGCAGCTTAGGGCTTCCCTACAATGAGCAGTTCTTC. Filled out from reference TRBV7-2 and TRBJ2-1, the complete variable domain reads GAGVSQSPSNKVTEKGKDVELRCDPISGHTALYWYRQSLGQGLEFLIYFQGNSAPDKSGLPSDRFSAERTGGSVSTLTIQRTQQEDSAVYLCASSLGLPYNEQFFGPGTRLTVL.

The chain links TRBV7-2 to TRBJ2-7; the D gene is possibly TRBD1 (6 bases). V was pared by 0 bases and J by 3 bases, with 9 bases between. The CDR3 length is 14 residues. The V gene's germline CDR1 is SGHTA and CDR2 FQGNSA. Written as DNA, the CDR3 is TGTGCCAGCAGCTTAGCGAGGGGGAACTACGAGCAGTACTTC. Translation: CASSLARGNYEQYF.

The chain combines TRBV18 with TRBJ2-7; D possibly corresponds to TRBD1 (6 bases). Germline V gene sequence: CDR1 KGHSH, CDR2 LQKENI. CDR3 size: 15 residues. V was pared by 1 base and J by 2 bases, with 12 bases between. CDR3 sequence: CASSPRAGDPYEQYF. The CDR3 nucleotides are TGTGCCAGCTCACCACGGGCAGGGGATCCCTACGAGCAGTACTTC. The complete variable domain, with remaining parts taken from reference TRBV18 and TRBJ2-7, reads NAGVMQNPRHLVRRRGQEARLRCSPMKGHSHVYWYRQLPEEGLKFMVYLQKENIIDESGMPKERFSAEFPKEGPSILRIQQVVRGDSAAYFCASSPRAGDPYEQYFGPGTRLTVT.

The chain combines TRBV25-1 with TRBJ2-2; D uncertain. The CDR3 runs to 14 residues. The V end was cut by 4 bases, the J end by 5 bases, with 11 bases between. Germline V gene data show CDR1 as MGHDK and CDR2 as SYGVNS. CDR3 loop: CASSATKRTGELFF. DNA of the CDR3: TGTGCCAGCAGTGCTACGAAGCGTACCGGGGAGCTGTTTTTT.

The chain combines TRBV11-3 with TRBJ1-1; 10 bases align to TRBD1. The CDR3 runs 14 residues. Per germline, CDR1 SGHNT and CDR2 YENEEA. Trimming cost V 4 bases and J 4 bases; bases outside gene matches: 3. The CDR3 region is CASSSGQGGTEAFF. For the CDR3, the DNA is TGTGCCAGCAGCTCCGGACAGGGGGGCACTGAAGCTTTCTTT.

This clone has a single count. CDR3 region: CASSLPHLRGGWNYEQYF. Written as DNA, the CDR3 is TGCGCCAGCAGCTTGCCCCACCTTCGCGGGGGCTGGAACTACGAGCAGTACTTC. This chain joins TRBV5-1 and TRBJ2-7, with D perhaps matching TRBD2 (7 bases). The CDR3 runs to 18 residues. CDR1 and CDR2 from the germline V gene are SGHRS and YFSETQ. V lost 1 base and J 3 bases, leaving 23 bases between the germline ends.

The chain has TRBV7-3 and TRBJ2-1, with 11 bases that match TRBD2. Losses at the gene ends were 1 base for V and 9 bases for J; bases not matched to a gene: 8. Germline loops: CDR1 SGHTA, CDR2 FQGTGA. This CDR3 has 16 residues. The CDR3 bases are TGTGCCAGCAGCTTAAAAGGGACTAGCGGCCGGAGTGAGCAGTTCTTC. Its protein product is CASSLKGTSGRSEQFF. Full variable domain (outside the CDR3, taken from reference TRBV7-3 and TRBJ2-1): GAGVSQTPSNKVTEKGKYVELRCDPISGHTALYWYRQSLGQGPEFLIYFQGTGAADDSGLPNDRFFAVRPEGSVSTLKIQRTERGDSAVYLCASSLKGTSGRSEQFFGPGTRLTVL.

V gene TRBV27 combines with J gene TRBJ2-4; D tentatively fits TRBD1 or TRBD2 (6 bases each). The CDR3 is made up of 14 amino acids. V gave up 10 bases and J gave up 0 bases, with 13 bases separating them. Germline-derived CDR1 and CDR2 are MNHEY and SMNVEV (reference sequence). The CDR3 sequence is CATKGGGAKNIQYF. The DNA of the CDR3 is TGTGCCACCAAGGGGGGTGGAGCCAAAAACATTCAGTACTTC.

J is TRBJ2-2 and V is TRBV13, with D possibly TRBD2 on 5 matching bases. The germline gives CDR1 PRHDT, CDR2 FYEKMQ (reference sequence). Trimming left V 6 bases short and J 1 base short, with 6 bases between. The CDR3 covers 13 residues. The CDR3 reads CASRGGNTGELFF. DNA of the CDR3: TGTGCCAGCAGAGGAGGGAACACCGGGGAGCTGTTTTTT.

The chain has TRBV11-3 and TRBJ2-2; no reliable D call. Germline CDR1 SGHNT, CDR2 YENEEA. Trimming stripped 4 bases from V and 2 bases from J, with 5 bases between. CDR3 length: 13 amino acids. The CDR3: CASSSRNTGELFF. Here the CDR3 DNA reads TGTGCCAGCAGCTCGAGAAACACCGGGGAGCTGTTTTTT.

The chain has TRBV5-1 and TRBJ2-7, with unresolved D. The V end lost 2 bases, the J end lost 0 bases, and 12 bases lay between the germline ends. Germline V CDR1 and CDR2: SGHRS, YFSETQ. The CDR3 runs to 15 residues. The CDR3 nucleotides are TGCGCCAGCAGCTTAGGGTGGACGAGCTCCTACGAGCAGTACTTC. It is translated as CASSLGWTSSYEQYF.

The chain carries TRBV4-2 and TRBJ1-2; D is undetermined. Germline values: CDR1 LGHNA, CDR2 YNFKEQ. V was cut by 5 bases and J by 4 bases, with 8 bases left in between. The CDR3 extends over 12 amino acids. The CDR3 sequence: CASSMGGYGYTF. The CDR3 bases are TGTGCCAGCAGCATGGGTGGCTATGGCTACACCTTC.